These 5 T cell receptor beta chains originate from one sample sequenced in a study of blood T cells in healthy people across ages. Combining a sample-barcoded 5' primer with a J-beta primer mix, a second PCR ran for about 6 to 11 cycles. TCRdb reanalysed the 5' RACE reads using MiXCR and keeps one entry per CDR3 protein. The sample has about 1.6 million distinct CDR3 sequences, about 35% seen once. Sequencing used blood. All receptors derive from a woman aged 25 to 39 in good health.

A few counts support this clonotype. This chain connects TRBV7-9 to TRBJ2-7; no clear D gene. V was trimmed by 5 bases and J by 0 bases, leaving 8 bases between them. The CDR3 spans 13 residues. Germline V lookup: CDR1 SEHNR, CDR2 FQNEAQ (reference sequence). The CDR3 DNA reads TGTGCCAGCAGCGCCCAGAACTCCTACGAGCAGTACTTC. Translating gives CASSAQNSYEQYF.

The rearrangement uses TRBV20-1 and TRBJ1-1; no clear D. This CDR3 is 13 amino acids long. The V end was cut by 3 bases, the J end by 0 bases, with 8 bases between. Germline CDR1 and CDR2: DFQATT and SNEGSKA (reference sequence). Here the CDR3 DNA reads TGCAGTGCTAGTGGCAGGATGAACACTGAAGCTTTCTTT. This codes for CSASGRMNTEAFF.

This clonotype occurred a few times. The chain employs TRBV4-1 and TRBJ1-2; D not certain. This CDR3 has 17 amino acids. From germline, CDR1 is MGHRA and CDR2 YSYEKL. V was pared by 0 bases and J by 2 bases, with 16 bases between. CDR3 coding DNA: TGCGCCAGCAGCCAAGAGGGAGGTTTGTTATTAAACTATGGCTACACCTTC. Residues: CASSQEGGLLLNYGYTF.

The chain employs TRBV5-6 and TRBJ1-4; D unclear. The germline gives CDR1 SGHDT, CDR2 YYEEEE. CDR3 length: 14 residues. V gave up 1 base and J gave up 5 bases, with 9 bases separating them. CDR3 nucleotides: TGTGCCAGCAGCTTGCTCGGAGGAAATGAAAAACTGTTTTTT. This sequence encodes CASSLLGGNEKLFF.

Here the CDR3 DNA reads TGCAGTGCTACTCAGGGGGCCAATGGTGAAAAACTGTTTTTT. It is translated as CSATQGANGEKLFF. The chain combines TRBV20-1 with TRBJ1-4; 8 bases align to TRBD1. Germline V gives CDR1 DFQATT, CDR2 SNEGSKA (reference sequence). CDR3 length equals 14 residues. J gave up 7 bases and V 4 bases, and 8 bases lay outside the gene matches.